A selection of T cell receptor beta chains follows, all from one sample in a study of T cells in Graves' hyperthyroidism and ophthalmopathy. TCRdb fed the multiplex PCR reads into MiXCR, producing one record per CDR3 protein. The sample carries 560,000 or so distinct CDR3 sequences, just under 20% recorded once. Sample: blood. These receptors were taken from a man in his forties with Graves' ophthalmopathy. The conserved cysteine and the conserved F or W are not part of the CDR3 here. Fields, in order: CDR3 length, clone size, V gene, CDR3 protein. Not every row has a clone size; where given, it reads once, few, many or a size class.

>13|-|TRBV28
ASKPRGANTGELF
>11|many|TRBV18
ASSPGGTNEQF
>13|-|TRBV3-1
ASNPHDRGAYGYT
>11|-|TRBV2
ASSDVGQSRQF
>13|-|TRBV5-1
ASSSDPSTGETQY
>12|few|TRBV5-1
ASSGRVADVTQY
>14|many|TRBV7-2
ASSRGLVTSRETQY
>9|-|TRBV29-1
SVPRGETQY
>11|once|TRBV29-1
SVEDRSHFGYI
>15|few|TRBV11-1
ASSARAGVDLGNEQF
>14|-|TRBV6-2/TRBV6-3
ASSPLRASGKYEQY
>11|many|TRBV3-1
ASSRQGFGEAF
>12|once|TRBV7-2
ASSQTPGANVLT
>13|-|TRBV28
ASTSYDGRTDTQY
>11|many|TRBV12-3/TRBV12-4
ASSSRRGDEQY
>13|few|TRBV13
ASSLKALAKNIQY
>12|many|TRBV30
AWRSGGFGTEAF
>11|many|TRBV6-1
ASSELRADTQY
>12|few|TRBV7-9
ASSGLSILNEQF
>10|-|TRBV6-2/TRBV6-3
ASRGAPGTQY
>13|many|TRBV7-9
ASRQTGGPWNEQF
>14|few|TRBV6-1
ASSQPGGGREETQY
>14|many|TRBV20-1
SARPRTSGPSYEQY
>12|-|TRBV5-1
ASRPGGYNSPLH
>13|-|TRBV20-1
SASFDASSGNTIY
>12|-|TRBV5-1
ASSWGDRQETQY
>14|few|TRBV7-3
ASSQGGQGLSGELF
>12|few|TRBV7-9
ASSLASSNTEAF
>15|-|TRBV6-2/TRBV6-3
ASSYPSSGRVRDTQY
>12|-|TRBV19
ASSIRGPDTEAF
>11|few|TRBV19
ASSVRGIPEAF
>12|few|TRBV27
ASSLTGETYEQY
>13|-|TRBV19
ASSVFREPYNEQF
>14|-|TRBV9
ASSVEAGRGGSPLH
>13|-|TRBV7-9
ASSSWTGRTDTQY
>13|many|TRBV2
ASSDRTGPRVEAF
>13|-|TRBV20-1
SASSLRDKWYEQY
>11|many|TRBV18
ASSPPWGYEQY
>10|-|TRBV29-1
SVPDGYYGYT
>17|few|TRBV20-1
SARDLARGRGYSNQPQH
>10|many|TRBV2
ASTQFHGELF
>12|few|TRBV5-5
ASSHRTGVETQY
>13|many|TRBV11-2
ASSLGRRSYNEQF
>13|-|TRBV7-2
ASSLAHFSGNTIY
>15|few|TRBV3-1
ASSHGGSRSSYNEQF
>11|many|TRBV4-2
ASSQDRSREQY
>13|few|TRBV20-1
SASPRAAGLGIQY
>12|few|TRBV14
ASSQYKYNSPLH